This TCR beta chain was sequenced in a study of CD8 T cells in Susac syndrome. General observations from the study: The authors acknowledged that the study's TCR sequencing and HLA analysis involved relatively few individuals.

Concerning this clonotype itself: Its antigen is currently unknown.

When the RNA was reverse transcribed, random hexamers were used with an input of about 0.5 to 1 ug. It was immunoSEQ multiplex PCR that amplified TCR beta CDR3 across 54 Vbeta and 13 Jbeta. TCRdb used MiXCR to reprocess the immunoSEQ multiplex PCR reads, holding one entry per CDR3 protein. Here the sample spans about 300,000 distinct CDR3 sequences, about 90% being singletons. From blood CD8+ and CD4+ T cells, the TCR beta chain was sequenced. Treatment-naive patients with stable or active relapsing-remitting disease served as multiple sclerosis controls. Unmatched junction bases numbered 8, after V lost 5 bases and J lost 3 bases. The CDR3 consists of 15 residues. Germline values: CDR1 LNHDA, CDR2 SQIVND (reference sequence).

This chain uses TRBV19 with TRBJ1-1, with 8 bases that match TRBD1. This TCR derives from a human donor with multiple sclerosis. The sequencing input was CD4+ T cells from PBMCs. The CDR3 DNA reads TGTGCCAGTAGTGGAAGGGACAGGTCCTACACTGAAGCTTTCTTT. It codes for CASSGRDRSYTEAFF.